Listed below are T cell receptor beta chains from one sample, sequenced in a study of blood T cell repertoires in COVID-19. Some clones are missing from TCRdb's copy, which holds only in-frame ones; the method was immunoSEQ multiplex PCR. The top ten clones hold less than 2.5% of a sample with 35,000 to 45,000 clones, roughly 84% of them seen once. The sample was peripheral blood. The receptors were gathered from a human donor in a cohort sampled during active COVID-19. CDR3s include the opening cysteine and the closing phenylalanine or tryptophan. D genes are given only for firm matches. Only some rows state a clone size, as once, few, many or a class for expanded clones.

-,-,TRBV2,TRBJ2-5,CASSATRETQYF,TGTGCCAGCAGCGCGACACGAGAGACCCAGTACTTC
-,TRBD1,TRBV19,TRBJ1-6,CASSISDRVDSPLHF,TGTGCCAGTAGTATCTCGGACAGGGTAGACTCACCCCTCCACTTT
-,-,TRBV4-1,TRBJ1-1,CASSQDRGARAEAFF,TGCGCCAGCAGCCAAGACAGGGGCGCACGGGCTGAAGCTTTCTTT
-,-,TRBV7-8,TRBJ1-3,CASSRSWLGGVAGNTIYF,TGTGCCAGCAGTCGATCCTGGCTTGGGGGGGTCGCTGGAAACACCATATATTTT
-,-,TRBV11-2,TRBJ1-3,CASSVSRVAGNTIYF,TGTGCCAGCAGCGTGAGCAGGGTAGCTGGAAACACCATATATTTT
few,TRBD1,TRBV5-1,TRBJ2-1,CASSQLQGQGNNEQFF,TGCGCCAGCAGCCAGTTACAAGGACAGGGCAACAATGAGCAGTTCTTC
-,TRBD1,TRBV7-2,TRBJ2-3,CASRTGGRETDTQYF,TGTGCCAGCAGGACAGGGGGCCGGGAGACAGATACGCAGTATTTT
-,TRBD1,TRBV7-2,TRBJ1-2,CASSQTGKGSGYTF,TGTGCCAGCAGTCAGACAGGGAAAGGGAGCGGCTACACCTTC
-,TRBD1,TRBV6-5,TRBJ2-5,CASSSSQGVQETQYF,TGTGCCAGCAGTTCCTCGCAGGGGGTCCAAGAGACCCAGTACTTC
-,-,TRBV30,TRBJ1-5,CAWSVGRWSNQPQHF,TGTGCCTGGAGTGTAGGCAGGTGGAGCAATCAGCCCCAGCATTTT
-,-,TRBV2,TRBJ2-1,CASSAERENEQFF,TGTGCCAGCAGTGCTGAGCGCGAGAATGAGCAGTTCTTC